This T cell receptor (beta chain) comes out of a study of cytomegalovirus exposure and HLA in healthy donors. Germline V gene lookup returns CDR1 SGHTA and CDR2 FQGTGA. This CDR3 contains 15 residues. The trim removed 5 bases at V and 6 bases at J, leaving 6 bases unmatched. Researchers ran the PCR with 60 Vbeta and 13 Jbeta primers. TCRdb keeps only in-frame clones here, not all; method: immunoSEQ multiplex PCR. The sample contains 150,000 or so clones, 80% of which appear only once. The V gene is TRBV7-3, the J gene TRBJ2-3; 12 bases match TRBD2. Sequenced input: PBMCs. This clonotype was obtained from a middle-aged woman in good health and CMV-seronegative. In DNA, the CDR3 is TGTGCCAGCAGCCTTCTAGCGGGAGGGCCGGATACGCAGTATTTT. It codes for CASSLLAGGPDTQYF.